One sample yielded the 26 T cell receptor beta chains listed below, sequenced in a study of identical twins. MiXCR was run by TCRdb on the 5' RACE reads, yielding one entry per CDR3 protein. The sample holds approximately 230,000 distinct CDR3 sequences, 6.5% seen once. These records were also assigned to another study, of T cells expressing NK-cell markers.

Sequences were obtained from CD8+ T cells sorted from blood. These receptors all stem from a young woman in good health.

This clonotype was recorded a few times. V and J are TRBV5-6 and TRBJ2-3, with 9 bases fitting TRBD2. The trim removed 1 base at V and 11 bases at J, leaving 14 bases unmatched. This CDR3 is built from 16 residues. CDR1 and CDR2 from the germline V gene are SGHDT and YYEEEE. The CDR3, as DNA: TGTGCCAGCAGCTTGCCGCTAGCGGGGTCTACAGAAGAGCAGTATTTT. Translation: CASSLPLAGSTEEQYF.

This chain joins TRBV12-3 or TRBV12-4 and TRBJ2-3; D is unclear. This CDR3 contains 10 residues. The V end lost 7 bases, the J end lost 5 bases, and 4 bases lay between the germline ends. CDR3 nucleotides: TGTGCCAGCAAGAGAGATACGCAGTATTTT. As protein: CASKRDTQYF.

This clonotype was found a few times. The chain couples TRBV25-1 to TRBJ1-2; TRBD1 matches 9 bases. The CDR3 has 17 residues. With V trimmed by 4 bases and J by 3 bases, 12 bases remained unmatched. CDR1 MGHDK and CDR2 SYGVNS come from the germline V gene. DNA of the CDR3: TGTGCCAGCAGTGGCACCGGGACAGGGATGAGCTACTATGGCTACACCTTC. Translating gives CASSGTGTGMSYYGYTF.

This clonotype was seen only once. V gene TRBV27 combines with J gene TRBJ2-2; D remains unclear. The ends were cut back, 6 bases at V and 3 bases at J, with 11 bases in the middle. This CDR3 has 14 residues. The germline CDR1 and CDR2 sequences are MNHEY and SMNVEV (reference sequence). In DNA, the CDR3 is TGTGCCAGCAGACCGGCTGCGGACACCGGGGAGCTGTTTTTT. It codes for CASRPAADTGELFF.

This clonotype has only a few counts. The V gene is TRBV7-8, the J gene TRBJ1-6; D perhaps matches TRBD1 (6 bases). This CDR3 has 16 residues. Per germline, CDR1 SGHVS and CDR2 FQNEAQ. Trimming removed 6 bases from V and 9 bases from J, with 21 bases in between. In nucleotides, the CDR3 is TGTGCCAGCAGGTCTCCCAAACAGGGAAGGAGTTCACCCCTCCACTTT. Translation gives CASRSPKQGRSSPLHF.

This clonotype has a count of ten or more. The chain uses TRBV7-9 and TRBJ2-2; D remains ambiguous. The CDR3 extends over 14 amino acids. Germline V CDR1 and CDR2: SEHNR, FQNEAQ (reference sequence). The V gene lost 0 bases and the J gene lost 4 bases, with 6 bases spanning the gap. CDR3 residues: CASSLARTTGELFF. The DNA of the CDR3 is TGTGCCAGCAGCTTAGCGCGCACCACCGGGGAGCTGTTTTTT.

The table lists this clonotype with a few counts. The chain couples TRBV9 to TRBJ1-2; D gene uncertain. The germline gives CDR1 SGDLS, CDR2 YYNGEE. There are 14 residues in the CDR3. V was trimmed by 4 bases and J by 4 bases, leaving 14 bases between them. CDR3 sequence reads: CASSTPTGSYGYTF. CDR3 nucleotide sequence: TGTGCCAGCAGCACCCCCACTGGTAGCTATGGCTACACCTTC.

Ten or more counts support this clonotype. The rearrangement uses TRBV7-4 and TRBJ2-1; the D gene is possibly TRBD1 (5 bases). This CDR3 has 17 residues. CDR1 and CDR2 (germline): SGHVT, SQSDAQ. V lost 5 bases to trimming and J lost 5 bases, with 22 bases between them. The CDR3 bases are TGTGCCAGCAGCCTGAAGTACAGGCCCCCTTTAAACAATGAGCAGTTCTTC. This gives the protein CASSLKYRPPLNNEQFF.

This chain joins TRBV11-2 and TRBJ1-1, with 7 nucleotides matching TRBD1. The CDR3 has 17 amino acids. Germline V CDR1 and CDR2: SGHAT, FQNNGV. V dropped 3 bases and J dropped 1; count of bases not matched to a gene: 11. Here the CDR3 DNA reads TGTGCCAGCAGCTTGGGAACCTGGGACAGACAGAACACTGAAGCTTTCTTT. This codes for CASSLGTWDRQNTEAFF.

This chain joins TRBV13 and TRBJ2-7; 7 bases line up with TRBD2. The germline CDR1 and CDR2 sequences are PRHDT and FYEKMQ (reference sequence). This CDR3 comprises 13 residues. The V segment lost 0 bases and the J segment 6 bases; nucleotides outside the gene matches: 2. The CDR3 sequence is CASSLGRGVEQYF. In DNA, the CDR3 is TGTGCCAGCAGCTTAGGCCGGGGGGTCGAGCAGTACTTC. Using reference TRBV13 and TRBJ2-7 for the parts outside the CDR3, the full variable domain is AAGVIQSPRHLIKEKRETATLKCYPIPRHDTVYWYQQGPGQDPQFLISFYEKMQSDKGSIPDRFSAQQFSDYHSELNMSSLELGDSALYFCASSLGRGVEQYFGPGTRLTVT.

The table lists this clonotype with a few counts. This chain joins TRBV5-1 and TRBJ2-7, with D maybe TRBD2 (6 bases). The germline gives CDR1 SGHRS, CDR2 YFSETQ. The CDR3 spans 14 residues. Trimming removed 0 bases at V and 3 bases at J, with 10 bases between. The CDR3 nucleotides are TGCGCCAGCAGCTTGGCCCGGGGAGGCTACGAGCAGTACTTC. Translating it yields CASSLARGGYEQYF.

This clonotype was counted at least ten times. The gene calls are TRBV3-1 and TRBJ2-7; D possibly corresponds to TRBD1 (5 bases). CDR3 size: 18 residues. Looked up from germline, CDR1 is LGHDT and CDR2 is YNNKEL (reference sequence). The germline V and J ends were trimmed by 0 bases and 1 base, with 19 bases remaining between them. The CDR3 loop reads CASSQDRLGAVVSYEQYF. The CDR3 DNA follows: TGTGCCAGCAGCCAAGACCGACTTGGGGCAGTCGTATCCTACGAGCAGTACTTC.

The chain is built from TRBV5-1 and TRBJ2-5; tentative D call: TRBD1 (5 bases). CDR3 length equals 16 residues. CDR1 and CDR2 (germline): SGHRS, YFSETQ. The germline V and J ends were trimmed by 0 bases and 0 bases, with 12 bases remaining between them. The CDR3 DNA follows: TGCGCCAGCAGCTTGGGCCCAGGGATGTACCAAGAGACCCAGTACTTC. Translation gives CASSLGPGMYQETQYF. The whole variable domain, filled in from reference TRBV5-1 and TRBJ2-5, reads KAGVTQTPRYLIKTRGQQVTLSCSPISGHRSVSWYQQTPGQGLQFLFEYFSETQRNKGNFPGRFSGRQFSNSRSEMNVSTLELGDSALYLCASSLGPGMYQETQYFGPGTRLLVL.

CDR3 protein: CASTVLPNYGYTF. For the CDR3, the DNA is TGTGCCAGCACAGTCTTACCTAACTATGGCTACACCTTC. This sequence joins TRBV6-6 and TRBJ1-2; D is unresolved. The CDR3 sequence is 13 residues long. CDR1 is MNHNY and CDR2 is SVGAGI in the germline V gene (reference sequence). Trimming removed 7 bases at V and 0 bases at J, with 9 bases between.

V and J are TRBV6-5 and TRBJ1-1; no clear D. The V end lost 3 bases, the J end lost 3 bases, and 8 bases lay between the germline ends. From germline, CDR1 is MNHEY and CDR2 SVGAGI. The CDR3 spans 13 residues. DNA of the CDR3: TGTGCCAGCAGTTATAGGACGTACACTGAAGCTTTCTTT. Translation gives CASSYRTYTEAFF.

This clonotype was seen only a few times. The chain recombines TRBV12-3 or TRBV12-4 with TRBJ2-1; 15 positions match TRBD2. The CDR3 extends over 15 amino acids. V was clipped by 6 bases and J by 7 bases; unmatched bases: 4. The CDR3 sequence is CASSWTSGGVNEQFF. The DNA for the CDR3 is TGTGCCAGCAGCTGGACTAGCGGGGGGGTAAATGAGCAGTTCTTC.

This chain connects TRBV15 to TRBJ1-1, with TRBD1 matching 10 bases. The CDR3 contains 14 residues. The germline V gene encodes CDR1 LNHNV and CDR2 YYDKDF (reference sequence). V trimming: 2 bases; J trimming: 5 bases; junction bases outside the gene matches: 2. CDR3 in DNA: TGTGCCACCAGCAGAACGGACAGGGGGACTGAAGCTTTCTTT. Translated, it gives CATSRTDRGTEAFF.

This clonotype was picked up a small number of times. The chain joins TRBV6-1 to TRBJ1-4; the D is unclear. Germline V gene sequence: CDR1 MNHNS, CDR2 SASEGT. The V end lost 7 bases, the J end lost 0 bases, and 6 bases lay between the germline ends. The CDR3 loop spans 13 amino acids. The CDR3 sequence: CASKDSTNEKLFF. In DNA, the CDR3 is TGTGCCAGCAAGGATTCAACTAATGAAAAACTGTTTTTT.

This clonotype has only a few counts. The chain joins TRBV3-1 to TRBJ2-1; no firm D call. Germline CDR1 reads LGHDT; CDR2 reads YNNKEL (reference sequence). V was trimmed by 8 bases and J by 0 bases, leaving 14 bases between them. The CDR3 consists of 15 residues. Written as DNA, the CDR3 is TGTGCCAGCCGTGGAGCGTCGGGCTCCTACAATGAGCAGTTCTTC. Residues: CASRGASGSYNEQFF.

This clonotype was observed at least ten times. J is TRBJ2-7 and V is TRBV29-1, with D possibly TRBD2 on 5 matching bases. V was pared by 2 bases and J by 6 bases, with 11 bases between. Per germline, CDR1 SQVTM and CDR2 ANQGSEA. The CDR3 consists of 12 residues. The CDR3 sequence: CSVETLGGEQYF. For the CDR3, the DNA is TGCAGCGTTGAAACCCTCGGAGGCGAGCAGTACTTC.

This clonotype turned up a few times. This chain links TRBV5-6 with TRBJ2-7; 8 nucleotides match TRBD1. The J segment lost 3 bases and the V segment lost 7 bases, leaving 12 bases of the junction unmatched. Germline assignment: CDR1 SGHDT and CDR2 YYEEEE. The CDR3 extends over 15 amino acids. DNA for the CDR3: TGTGCCAGCGGTACGGGAACAGGGGGAAACTACGAGCAGTACTTC. Protein: CASGTGTGGNYEQYF.

V and J are TRBV12-3 or TRBV12-4 and TRBJ1-1, with D maybe TRBD1 (5 bases). The CDR3 loop spans 14 amino acids. Trimming removed 6 bases at V and 1 base at J, with 12 bases between. CDR3 DNA sequence: TGTGCCAGCAGCTTGGGGACTGAGAACACTGAAGCTTTCTTT. It codes for CASSLGTENTEAFF.

CDR3: CAISEVAGESYEQYF. Written as DNA, the CDR3 is TGTGCCATCAGTGAGGTAGCGGGTGAATCCTACGAGCAGTACTTC. The gene calls are TRBV10-3 and TRBJ2-7, with TRBD2 matching over 7 bases. The germline V gene has CDR1 ENHRY and CDR2 SYGVKD. This CDR3 spans 15 amino acids. V gave up 2 bases and J gave up 1 base; unmatched junction bases: 5.

This clonotype was detected many times. V is TRBV5-1 and J is TRBJ2-7; D is perhaps TRBD1 (6 bases). Germline V gene lookup returns CDR1 SGHRS and CDR2 YFSETQ. V lost 1 base, J lost 2 bases, and 13 bases lay in between. The CDR3 length is 15 residues. This chain's CDR3 is CASSLQETGAYEQYF. The CDR3 DNA sequence: TGCGCCAGCAGCTTGCAGGAGACAGGCGCCTACGAGCAGTACTTC.

This clonotype was picked up many times. This rearrangement joins TRBV7-3 to TRBJ2-1; D gene uncertain. The germline V gene encodes CDR1 SGHTA and CDR2 FQGTGA. V was pared by 5 bases and J by 8 bases, with 16 bases between. The length of the CDR3 is 14 residues. CDR3 DNA sequence: TGTGCCAGCAGCACCGATTTTAGTCCCCATGAGCAGTTCTTC. Amino acid sequence: CASSTDFSPHEQFF.

This clonotype showed up many times. The chain couples TRBV6-2 or TRBV6-3 to TRBJ2-5; the D is unclear. V was cut by 8 bases and J by 2 bases, with 12 bases left in between. CDR3 length: 13 residues. CDR1 is MNHEY, CDR2 SVGEGT, per germline. The CDR3 sequence: CASEKESQETQYF. CDR3 DNA sequence: TGTGCCAGCGAGAAGGAGAGTCAAGAGACCCAGTACTTC.